Presented here are 30 T cell receptor beta chains from one specimen sequenced in a study of cytomegalovirus exposure and HLA in healthy donors (dated by TCRdb to between 2016 and 2019). Library prep was done by the immunoSEQ multiplex PCR assay. The multiplex PCR relied on a mix of 60 forward primers for TCR Vbeta segments and 13 reverse primers for TCR Jbeta segments. TCRdb took over this immuneACCESS table, retaining in-frame rearrangements with V and J assigned. Such tables are incomplete; in checked studies, under half of the missing clones stem from an unresolved V gene, and the remainder is unexplained. This sample lists some 200,000 clones; about 83% were detected once. Of the sample, 15% to 17% falls within the top ten clones. Sequencing was done on a sample of PBMCs. All receptors derive from a man aged 35 to 55 in good health and CMV-seronegative.

V and J are TRBV27 and TRBJ1-2, with 10 bases fitting TRBD1. The V gene's germline CDR1 is MNHEY and CDR2 SMNVEV (reference sequence). Trimming took 3 bases from V and 7 from J; bases not matched to a gene: 5. The CDR3 spans 14 residues. The CDR3 here is CASSFGTGDFGYTF. CDR3 in DNA: TGTGCCAGCAGTTTCGGGACAGGGGATTTTGGCTACACCTTC.

The chain carries TRBV12-5 and TRBJ2-1, with a weak D call TRBD2 (6 bases). This CDR3 contains 13 residues. Between the trimmed V and J ends, which lost 7 bases and 4 bases, there was a span of 11 bases. The germline CDR1 and CDR2 sequences are LGHNT and FRNRAP. Here the CDR3 reads CASAIGSYNEQFF. The CDR3 DNA sequence: TGTGCTAGTGCCATCGGGAGTTACAATGAGCAGTTCTTC.

The sample holds a few counts of this clone. This chain joins TRBV7-6 and TRBJ2-7, with TRBD1 identical over 10 bases. The CDR3 contains 15 residues. CDR1 is SGHVS, CDR2 FNYEAQ, per germline. The V gene end was trimmed by 4 bases and the J gene end by 4 bases; junction bases not matched to a gene: 7. In nucleotides, the CDR3 is TGTGCCAGCAGCTCCGGACAGGGGGGCGAATACGAGCAGTACTTC. Encoded protein: CASSSGQGGEYEQYF.

V is TRBV27 and J is TRBJ2-1; perhaps TRBD2 as D (7 bases). This CDR3 is built from 15 residues. Deletions cut 8 bases from V and 4 bases from J, with 18 bases between. CDR1 and CDR2 from the germline V gene are MNHEY and SMNVEV (reference sequence). DNA of the CDR3: TGTGCCAGCCGATTCCTAGCGGACAGATACAATGAGCAGTTCTTC. Protein: CASRFLADRYNEQFF.

The V gene is TRBV29-1, the J gene TRBJ1-2; TRBD1 is a possible D gene (5 bases). CDR3 length: 10 amino acids. V was trimmed by 6 bases and J by 6 bases, leaving 8 bases between them. Germline loops: CDR1 SQVTM, CDR2 ANQGSEA. The CDR3 nucleotides are TGCAGCGTGGAGGGGCATGGCTACACCTTC. It translates to CSVEGHGYTF.

For the CDR3, the DNA is TGCGCCAGCAGCTTTAGCGCCGGGGAGCTGTTTTTT. Its protein product is CASSFSAGELFF. V is TRBV5-1 and J is TRBJ2-2; D is perhaps TRBD2 (5 bases). The CDR3 runs to 12 residues. V lost 2 bases and J 6 bases, leaving 5 bases between the germline ends. Germline loops: CDR1 SGHRS, CDR2 YFSETQ.

The chain recombines TRBV7-2 with TRBJ1-6; TRBD1 matches 8 bases. The V gene end was trimmed by 4 bases and the J gene end by 3 bases; junction bases not matched to a gene: 2. CDR1 and CDR2 (germline): SGHTA, FQGNSA. The CDR3 has 15 residues. The CDR3 sequence is CASSSTGGYNSPLHF. In nucleotides, the CDR3 is TGTGCCAGCAGCTCCACAGGGGGCTATAATTCACCCCTCCACTTT.

J is TRBJ2-7 and V is TRBV5-1; 7 bases fit TRBD1. CDR1 and CDR2 (germline): SGHRS, YFSETQ. The CDR3 spans 14 residues. The V gene end was trimmed by 3 bases and the J gene end by 5 bases; junction bases not matched to a gene: 8. The CDR3 is CASSSRQGTDEQYF. The CDR3, as DNA: TGCGCCAGCAGCTCCAGACAGGGTACCGACGAGCAGTACTTC.

As to this clone: This sample also contains other DNA sequences that code for the same CDR3. The rearrangement uses TRBV7-2 and TRBJ2-3; 9 positions match TRBD2. This CDR3 is built from 14 residues. Looked up from germline, CDR1 is SGHTA and CDR2 is FQGNSA. V shed 2 bases and J 4 bases; nucleotides not matched to a gene: 1. The CDR3 DNA is TGTGCCAGCAGCTTACAGCGGGGGGCAGATACGCAGTATTTT. The encoded protein is CASSLQRGADTQYF.

In its sample, this clone was seen once. The V and J genes are TRBV5-5 and TRBJ2-2; 9 bases agree with TRBD2. The CDR3 totals 16 residues. Looked up from germline, CDR1 is SGHKS and CDR2 is YYEKEE (reference sequence). Germline trimming cut 4 bases from V and 1 base from J; bases unmatched to any gene: 5. CDR3 coding DNA: TGTGCCAGCAGCCCCTTAGCGGGGGTGAACACCGGGGAGCTGTTTTTT. This codes for CASSPLAGVNTGELFF.

J is TRBJ1-4 and V is TRBV19, with D maybe TRBD1 (5 bases). This CDR3 spans 12 amino acids. From germline, CDR1 is LNHDA and CDR2 SQIVND (reference sequence). V was cut by 6 bases and J by 8 bases, with 10 bases left in between. CDR3 DNA: TGTGCCAGTAGCCCCAGGGAAGAAAAACTGTTTTTT. This codes for CASSPREEKLFF.

The chain combines TRBV4-2 with TRBJ1-2; no definite D call. Germline CDR1 is LGHNA and CDR2 is YNFKEQ. The V end lost 0 bases, the J end lost 4 bases, and 12 bases lay between the germline ends. This CDR3 has 15 amino acids. The CDR3 sequence: CASSQDRGIGYGYTF. The CDR3 DNA reads as TGTGCCAGCAGCCAAGATCGAGGGATCGGCTATGGCTACACCTTC.

The rearrangement links TRBV7-9 to TRBJ2-7, with D maybe TRBD1 (5 bases). Germline V CDR1 and CDR2: SEHNR, FQNEAQ (reference sequence). The CDR3 runs 13 residues. V lost 7 bases to trimming and J lost 4 bases, with 14 bases between them. The CDR3: CASTGHQPYEQYF. CDR3 sequence (DNA): TGTGCCAGCACTGGACATCAACCTTACGAGCAGTACTTC.

This clone has more than one count but fewer than ten. The rearrangement joins TRBV5-4 to TRBJ1-3, with 11 bases matching TRBD1. The J segment lost 9 bases and the V segment lost 1 base, leaving 3 bases of the junction unmatched. Germline V gene lookup returns CDR1 SGHNT and CDR2 YYREEE (reference sequence). This CDR3 has 14 amino acids. CDR3 amino acids: CASSLRDRGSTIYF. CDR3 in DNA: TGTGCCAGCAGCTTGAGGGACAGGGGGAGCACCATATATTTT. The whole variable domain, remainder taken from reference TRBV5-4 and TRBJ1-3, is ETGVTQSPTHLIKTRGQQVTLRCSSQSGHNTVSWYQQALGQGPQFIFQYYREEENGRGNFPPRFSGLQFPNYSSELNVNALELDDSALYLCASSLRDRGSTIYFGEGSWLTVV.

This clone was recorded only once. The chain employs TRBV28 and TRBJ2-2; 9 bases fit TRBD2. The CDR3 has 15 residues. The V and J ends lost 3 bases and 1 base, in that order; junction bases with no gene match: 0. In germline, CDR1 is MDHEN, CDR2 SYDVKM. CDR3 bases: TGTGCCAGCAGTTTTAGCGGGAGGAACACCGGGGAGCTGTTTTTT. Residues: CASSFSGRNTGELFF. Combining the CDR3 with reference TRBV28 and TRBJ2-2 gives the whole variable domain DVKVTQSSRYLVKRTGEKVFLECVQDMDHENMFWYRQDPGLGLRLIYFSYDVKMKEKGDIPEGYSVSREKKERFSLILESASTNQTSMYLCASSFSGRNTGELFFGEGSRLTVL.

The rearrangement uses TRBV12-5 and TRBJ2-3; tentatively, D is TRBD1 (5 bases). Germline CDR1 reads LGHNT; CDR2 reads FRNRAP. Trimming removed 5 bases at V and 4 bases at J, with 10 bases between. The CDR3 has 13 amino acids. CDR3 sequence reads: CASGRTRADTQYF. DNA for the CDR3: TGTGCTAGTGGTCGGACACGGGCAGATACGCAGTATTTT.

Here the CDR3 DNA reads TGTGCCAGCAGTTCCCGACAGGGCTTCTCCACCGGGGAGCTGTTTTTT. Translated, it gives CASSSRQGFSTGELFF. The chain recombines TRBV27 with TRBJ2-2, with 7 nucleotides matching TRBD1. Germline V gives CDR1 MNHEY, CDR2 SMNVEV (reference sequence). This CDR3 region has 16 residues. The J segment lost 4 bases and the V segment lost 4 bases, leaving 9 bases of the junction unmatched.

V gene TRBV7-9 combines with J gene TRBJ2-7; D is possibly TRBD2 (6 bases). Trimming removed 3 bases at V and 2 bases at J, with 8 bases between. This CDR3 has 13 amino acids. Germline V gives CDR1 SEHNR, CDR2 FQNEAQ (reference sequence). The CDR3 DNA is TGTGCCAGCAGCTTGGCGGGGACCTACGAGCAGTACTTC. Amino acids: CASSLAGTYEQYF.

This clone has just a few counts. The rearrangement uses TRBV19 and TRBJ2-7; TRBD2 might be the D (6 bases). The germline V and J ends were trimmed by 6 bases and 6 bases, with 15 bases remaining between them. The CDR3 extends over 13 amino acids. Per the germline V gene, CDR1 is LNHDA and CDR2 is SQIVND (reference sequence). The DNA of the CDR3 is TGTGCCAGTAGCGCCGGAGGAGGGGCCGAGCAGTACTTC. It is translated as CASSAGGGAEQYF.

The gene calls are TRBV9 and TRBJ2-5; a possible D gene is TRBD2 (5 bases). The V and J ends lost 0 bases and 3 bases respectively, with 9 bases between them. The germline V gene has CDR1 SGDLS and CDR2 YYNGEE. The CDR3 loop spans 14 amino acids. The CDR3 DNA follows: TGTGCCAGCAGCGTAGCTACGGGGAAAGAGACCCAGTACTTC. It codes for CASSVATGKETQYF.

The rearrangement joins TRBV19 to TRBJ2-5, with 10 positions matching TRBD2. This CDR3 is 14 amino acids long. Germline assignment: CDR1 LNHDA and CDR2 SQIVND (reference sequence). J gave up 5 bases and V 5 bases, and 5 bases lay outside the gene matches. CDR3 DNA sequence: TGTGCCAGTAGTCAGCGGGGGGGAGGGGAGACCCAGTACTTC. Translated: CASSQRGGGETQYF.

The genes are TRBV5-4 and TRBJ1-2; 12 nucleotides match TRBD1. This CDR3 contains 15 residues. Germline CDR1 SGHNT, CDR2 YYREEE (reference sequence). V lost 4 bases, J lost 4 bases, and 5 bases stayed unmatched. The CDR3 spells CASSGGDRGLYGYTF. CDR3 nucleotide sequence: TGTGCCAGCAGCGGGGGGGACAGGGGGCTCTATGGCTACACCTTC.

V usage is TRBV4-1 and J usage is TRBJ2-5, with 7 bases that match TRBD1. The CDR3 extends over 15 amino acids. Per germline, CDR1 MGHRA and CDR2 YSYEKL. The junction had 9 bases not matched to a gene; V was cut back by 4 bases and J by 4 bases. The CDR3: CASSPTTGRGETQYF. CDR3 sequence (DNA): TGCGCCAGCAGCCCGACGACAGGGCGAGGAGAGACCCAGTACTTC.

The chain combines TRBV19 with TRBJ2-1, with TRBD2 identical over 13 bases. Germline CDR1 reads LNHDA; CDR2 reads SQIVND (reference sequence). V was clipped by 7 bases and J by 6 bases; unmatched bases: 15. This CDR3 contains 18 residues. CDR3 DNA: TGTGCCAGTACCGAGACTAGCGGGAGGCCCTACGGGGGCAATGAGCAGTTCTTC. Its protein product is CASTETSGRPYGGNEQFF.

This chain connects TRBV29-1 to TRBJ2-5; D remains unclear. There are 14 residues in the CDR3. V gave up 2 bases and J gave up 2 bases, with 12 bases separating them. Per germline, CDR1 SQVTM and CDR2 ANQGSEA. In nucleotides, the CDR3 is TGCAGCGTTGAATATTTGGCAGATCAAGAGACCCAGTACTTC. It specifies CSVEYLADQETQYF.

This clone has only one observation. This chain joins TRBV5-4 and TRBJ1-3, with D tentatively TRBD1 (6 bases). This CDR3 contains 13 residues. Per germline, CDR1 SGHNT and CDR2 YYREEE (reference sequence). The ends were cut back, 1 base at V and 7 bases at J, with 9 bases in the middle. The CDR3 spells CASSLQGTNTIYF. CDR3 DNA: TGTGCCAGCAGCTTGCAGGGGACCAACACCATATATTTT.

J is TRBJ1-2 and V is TRBV10-3, with D possibly being TRBD1 (6 bases). Germline loops: CDR1 ENHRY, CDR2 SYGVKD. This CDR3 region has 14 residues. Between the trimmed V and J ends, which lost 2 bases and 2 bases, there was a span of 9 bases. The CDR3 bases are TGTGCCATCAGTGAGAGGGGGGGAAACTATGGCTACACCTTC. Translated, it gives CAISERGGNYGYTF.

CDR3 amino acids: CASSSRLAGGNTGELFF. DNA for the CDR3: TGCGCCAGCAGCTCTAGACTAGCGGGGGGGAACACCGGGGAGCTGTTTTTT. The gene calls are TRBV5-1 and TRBJ2-2; TRBD2 aligns across 13 bases. This CDR3 contains 17 residues. The germline V gene has CDR1 SGHRS and CDR2 YFSETQ. V lost 3 bases and J lost 1; bases outside the gene matches: 3.

V gene TRBV30 combines with J gene TRBJ2-2, with D perhaps matching TRBD2 (5 bases). V was shortened by 1 base and J by 7 bases, with 16 bases between the two germline ends. Germline V gene sequence: CDR1 GTSNPN, CDR2 SVGIG (reference sequence). The CDR3 has 15 amino acids. For the CDR3, the DNA is TGTGCCTGGAGTGGCGACTACCCGTCAGGCGGGGAGCTGTTTTTT. Translated: CAWSGDYPSGGELFF.

This clone appeared a single time. This chain links TRBV28 with TRBJ2-1; D may be TRBD2 (5 bases). Germline V gene lookup returns CDR1 MDHEN and CDR2 SYDVKM. The CDR3 loop spans 18 amino acids. The germline V and J ends were trimmed by 7 bases and 1 base, with 23 bases remaining between them. The CDR3 DNA is TGTGCCAGCACCCAAAGCCTAGCCACTACGGGGTCCTACAATGAGCAGTTCTTC. The encoded protein is CASTQSLATTGSYNEQFF.